These T cell receptor beta chains were read from a single sample in a study of T cell responses to AZD1222 COVID-19 vaccine. The assay was immunoSEQ multiplex PCR, and TCRdb's table has in-frame clones only and misses some. This table has fewer than 150,000 clones, around 89% appearing once. The sample here was peripheral blood, taken on day 0 of AZD1222 vaccination. Receptors were obtained from an adult in good health. Both conserved end residues are part of each CDR3. Each record gives: clone size, D gene, J gene, V gene, CDR3 DNA, CDR3 protein. D genes are given only for firm matches. Clone size appears in some rows only: once, few, many, or a class for an expanded clone.

- | - | TRBJ1-4 | TRBV9 | TGTGCCAGCAGCGTTCGGGAGAGTAATGAAAAACTGTTTTTT | CASSVRESNEKLFF
- | - | TRBJ2-1 | TRBV7-3 | TGTGCCAGCAGCTCACCCGGAGGGACTCACACCAATGAGCAGTTCTTC | CASSSPGGTHTNEQFF
- | TRBD1 | TRBJ2-3 | TRBV6-2/TRBV6-3 | TGTACCAGCAGCTATAGACAGGGGGTAACAGATACGCAGTATTTT | CTSSYRQGVTDTQYF
- | - | TRBJ1-4 | TRBV27 | TGTGCCACCAGGAAGAATGAAAAACTGTTTTTT | CATRKNEKLFF
- | TRBD2 | TRBJ2-7 | TRBV7-6 | TGTGCCAGCAGCTTAGGCGCGGGACTAGCGGGGGGCTCCTACGAGCAGTACTTC | CASSLGAGLAGGSYEQYF
- | - | TRBJ1-6 | TRBV27 | TGTGCCAGCAGTTCCCAAGGGGGCTATAATTCACCCCTCCACTTT | CASSSQGGYNSPLHF
- | - | TRBJ1-5 | TRBV6-1 | TGTGCCAGCAGTGAATGGGGTAGGGGGACGGGTAGCAATCAGCCCCAGCATTTT | CASSEWGRGTGSNQPQHF
- | - | TRBJ2-7 | TRBV6-2/TRBV6-3 | TGTGCCAGCAGTTACCGGGGGGCAGAACACGAGCAGTACTTC | CASSYRGAEHEQYF
- | - | TRBJ2-3 | TRBV12-3/TRBV12-4 | TGTGCCAGCAGTTGGCTGGCAGATACGCAGTATTTT | CASSWLADTQYF
- | - | TRBJ1-3 | TRBV19 | TGTGCCAGCATCCCCGACAGTCGCTCTGGAAACACCATATATTTT | CASIPDSRSGNTIYF
- | TRBD1 | TRBJ1-6 | TRBV7-2 | TGTGCCAGCAGCTTAAGGCCCGGGACAGCTGATAATTCACCCCTCCACTTT | CASSLRPGTADNSPLHF
- | - | TRBJ2-3 | TRBV27 | TGTGCCAGCAGGGGCACGGAAGGGCGGTCGGCGCAGTATTTT | CASRGTEGRSAQYF
once | - | TRBJ2-2 | TRBV11-3 | TGTGCCAGCAGCCCCCGGACAGCCAACACCGGGGAGCTGTTTTTT | CASSPRTANTGELFF
- | TRBD1 | TRBJ1-1 | TRBV7-2 | TGTGCCAGCACCCGTGGACAGGGGCACACTGAAGCTTTCTTT | CASTRGQGHTEAFF
- | - | TRBJ1-3 | TRBV12-3/TRBV12-4 | TGTGCCAGCAGTATGGATTCTGGAAACACCATATATTTT | CASSMDSGNTIYF
- | TRBD1 | TRBJ1-2 | TRBV14 | TGTGCCAGCAGCCCCCTCGATGACAGGGGGCTATCTGGCTACACCTTC | CASSPLDDRGLSGYTF
once | TRBD1 | TRBJ1-3 | TRBV4-1 | TGCGCCAGCAGCCCACGGACAGGGGGCTTGAGCACCATATATTTT | CASSPRTGGLSTIYF
- | TRBD2 | TRBJ2-3 | TRBV3-1/TRBV3-2 | TGTGCCAGCAGCCAGGCACGGGGGGGCGGAGATACGCAGTATTTT | CASSQARGGGDTQYF
once | TRBD1 | TRBJ2-5 | TRBV10-1 | TGCGCCAGCAGCATGACGGGACAGGGCAAAGAGACCCAGTACTTC | CASSMTGQGKETQYF
- | - | TRBJ1-2 | TRBV28 | TGTGCCAGCAGGATGACAGGACCGGTAGCTAACTATGGCTACACCTTC | CASRMTGPVANYGYTF
- | TRBD1 | TRBJ1-3 | TRBV7-2 | TGTGCCAGCAGCTTCGCCACAGGGGGTGGAAACACCATATATTTT | CASSFATGGGNTIYF
- | - | TRBJ2-6 | TRBV19 | TGTGCCAGTAGGGACCTCTCTGCTGGGGCCAACGTCCTGACTTTC | CASRDLSAGANVLTF
once | - | TRBJ2-6 | TRBV15 | TGTGCCACCAGCAGAGATGCAGCGAGCGGGGCCAACGTCCTGACTTTC | CATSRDAASGANVLTF
- | - | TRBJ1-3 | TRBV6-2/TRBV6-3 | TGTGCCAGCAGTTACTTAAGGACACGGCCCACCTTGACTGGAAACACCATATATTTT | CASSYLRTRPTLTGNTIYF
- | TRBD1 | TRBJ1-2 | TRBV6-2/TRBV6-3 | TGTGCCAGCAGTTACCTGGGACAGGGGGTACATGGCTACACCTTC | CASSYLGQGVHGYTF
once | - | TRBJ2-7 | TRBV9 | TGTGCCAGCAGCGTAGCGGGAGCAGCGCCTTACGAGCAGTACTTC | CASSVAGAAPYEQYF
- | TRBD1 | TRBJ1-1 | TRBV9 | TGTGCCAGCAGACTGACAGGGTCGGCGAACACTGAAGCTTTCTTT | CASRLTGSANTEAFF
- | TRBD1 | TRBJ2-3 | TRBV19 | TGTGCCAGTAGTATGGGACAGGTGATAGATACGCAGTATTTT | CASSMGQVIDTQYF
- | TRBD1 | TRBJ1-2 | TRBV6-5 | TGTGCCAGCAGTCGAGTGACCGACAGGGCGGGGGAGACCTTC | CASSRVTDRAGETF
- | - | TRBJ1-5 | TRBV6-5 | TGTGCCAGCAGTCGGACAGCCAGCAATCAGCCCCAGCATTTT | CASSRTASNQPQHF
- | - | TRBJ1-2 | TRBV6-6 | TGTGCCAGCAACCGGGACAACAACTATGGCTACACCTTC | CASNRDNNYGYTF
- | - | TRBJ1-1 | TRBV4-1 | TGCGCCAGCAGCCAAGATCGGTCAGGGACGAACACTGAAGCTTTCTTT | CASSQDRSGTNTEAFF
- | - | TRBJ2-7 | TRBV10-1 | TGCGCCAGCAGTGAGACAGCCGGGCCAGGCCGATACTTC | CASSETAGPGRYF
- | - | TRBJ1-2 | TRBV5-4 | TGTGCCAGCAGCTTGAACTGGCGGGAGGGCTACACCTTC | CASSLNWREGYTF